The clone carrying this TCR beta chain was picked up a small number of times. The record originates from a study of early T cells in non-severe SARS-CoV-2 infection. In the library, individual cDNA molecules carried attached unique molecular identifiers. MiXCR, run by TCRdb on the 5' RACE reads, gives a single entry per CDR3 protein. The data show about 71,000 distinct CDR3 sequences, approximately 15% seen once. The CDR3 is 16 amino acids. V was pared by 6 bases and J by 1 base, with 17 bases between. Germline lookup yields CDR1 MNHEY and CDR2 SMNVEV (reference sequence). The chain recombines TRBV27 with TRBJ2-3; D is perhaps TRBD2 (7 bases). The sequence came from an adult who was a healthcare worker with PCR-confirmed SARS-CoV-2 infection or an uninfected control (not recorded which). The starting material was whole blood, obtained at baseline. The CDR3 DNA reads TGTGCCAGCAGACCCTGGGGGGGGGCTGGCACAGATACGCAGTATTTT. It is translated as CASRPWGGAGTDTQYF.